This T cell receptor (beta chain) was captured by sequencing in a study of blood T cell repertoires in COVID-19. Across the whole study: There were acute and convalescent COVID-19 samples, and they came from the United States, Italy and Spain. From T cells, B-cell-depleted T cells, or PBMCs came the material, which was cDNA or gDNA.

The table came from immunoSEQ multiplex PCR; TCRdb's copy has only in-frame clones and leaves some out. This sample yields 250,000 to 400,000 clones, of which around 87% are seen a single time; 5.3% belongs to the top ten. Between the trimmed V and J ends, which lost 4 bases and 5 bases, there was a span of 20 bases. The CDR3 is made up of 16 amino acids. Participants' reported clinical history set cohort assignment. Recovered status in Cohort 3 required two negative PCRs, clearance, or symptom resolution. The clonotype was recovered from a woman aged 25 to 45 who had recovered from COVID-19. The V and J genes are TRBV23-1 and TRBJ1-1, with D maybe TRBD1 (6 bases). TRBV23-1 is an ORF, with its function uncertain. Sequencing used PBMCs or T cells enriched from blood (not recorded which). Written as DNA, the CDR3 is TGCGCCAGCAGTCGGTCTCTACAGGGTGAGGCGACTGAAGCTTTCTTT. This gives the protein CASSRSLQGEATEAFF.